Presented here are 3 T cell receptor beta chains from one specimen sequenced in a study of cytomegalovirus exposure and HLA in healthy donors. The PCR employed 60 Vbeta primers together with 13 Jbeta primers. Produced via immunoSEQ multiplex PCR; TCRdb's table is partial and in-frame only. The listing contains tens of thousands of clones. Material for sequencing was PBMCs. These receptors all come from a woman in her sixties or seventies in good health and CMV-seropositive.

The chain links TRBV4-1 to TRBJ2-7; 9 bases fit TRBD2. The V segment lost 3 bases and the J segment 2 bases; nucleotides outside the gene matches: 8. CDR3 length: 16 amino acids. Germline assignment: CDR1 MGHRA and CDR2 YSYEKL. CDR3 sequence reads: CASSQPTSGSTYEQYF. The CDR3 region has the DNA TGCGCCAGCAGCCAGCCAACTAGCGGGTCCACCTACGAGCAGTACTTC.

CDR3 amino acids: CASSLVGGSNQPQHF. For the CDR3, the DNA is TGTGCCAGCAGCTTGGTGGGGGGTAGCAATCAGCCCCAGCATTTT. This chain uses TRBV7-8 with TRBJ1-5; D may be TRBD1 (5 bases). This CDR3 has 15 amino acids. V was pared by 3 bases and J by 0 bases, with 9 bases between. Germline CDR1 is SGHVS and CDR2 is FQNEAQ.

The chain joins TRBV6-5 to TRBJ2-3, with 7 bases matching TRBD1. CDR3 length equals 14 residues. V was clipped by 7 bases and J by 2 bases; unmatched bases: 6. CDR1 and CDR2 from the germline V gene are MNHEY and SVGAGI. DNA of the CDR3: TGTGCCAGCAAAATCGACAGGGCCACAGATACGCAGTATTTT. Amino acids: CASKIDRATDTQYF.